The clone carrying this TCR beta chain appeared many times. The CDR3 extends over 17 amino acids. The V gene lost 7 bases and the J gene lost 3 bases, with 25 bases spanning the gap. CDR1 SGDLS and CDR2 YYNGEE come from the germline V gene. The data were obtained in a study of CD8+CD57+ T cells in acquired aplastic anemia. Genomic DNA acted as the template from which TCR beta VDJ combination and CDR3 sequence profiling were carried out. TCRdb ran MiXCR on the reads and lists one entry per CDR3 protein. The sample consists of some 130,000 distinct CDR3 sequences, 48% of them appearing once. The chain employs TRBV9 and TRBJ1-1; no reliable D call. Sample: sorted CD4+, CD8+, or CD8+CD57+ T cells (not recorded which) from PBMCs. The sequence was collected from a human donor in good health, serving as a control. The CDR3 reads CASAVSYLQCGDTEAFF. DNA of the CDR3: TGTGCCAGCGCCGTGAGCTACTTACAATGTGGCGACACTGAAGCTTTCTTT. Combining the CDR3 with reference TRBV9 and TRBJ1-1 gives the whole variable domain DSGVTQTPKHLITATGQRVTLRCSPRSGDLSVYWYQQSLDQGLQFLIQYYNGEERAKGNILERFSAQQFPDLHSELNLSSLELGDSALYFCASAVSYLQCGDTEAFFGQGTRLTVV.